The T cell receptor beta chain described here comes from a study of cytomegalovirus exposure and HLA in healthy donors. Study results and limitations: Most TCR sequences were rare, but some public TCRs occurred in many donors. Immune exposure information available was restricted to CMV serostatus. Evidence from a later analysis indicated that most CMV-associated TCR beta chains looked HLA-restricted. A later examination showed that TCR association rates differed by HLA locus, with DRB1 most and HLA-C fewest.

Of note for this clone: Its antigen is still unknown.

The CDR3 runs 14 residues. V gave up 6 bases and J gave up 2 bases; unmatched junction bases: 5. From germline, CDR1 is MNHEY and CDR2 SMNVEV (reference sequence). In the PCR, 60 Vbeta and 13 Jbeta primers were used. Using immunoSEQ multiplex PCR, the repertoire was profiled, and TCRdb retains in-frame clones only, with some absent. The table has just over 150,000 clones, around nine tenths seen once. Sequences were obtained from PBMCs. The chain has TRBV27 and TRBJ2-7; 9 bases map to TRBD1. This TCR was sampled from a young woman in good health and CMV-seronegative. The CDR3 nucleotides are TGTGCCAGCAGCTTACAGGGGGCCACCTACGAGCAGTACTTC. Protein: CASSLQGATYEQYF.